This T cell receptor (beta chain) is drawn from a study of T cell changes during pregnancy in multiple sclerosis (dated by TCRdb to the late 2010s). In terms of the full investigation: In women with multiple sclerosis, the researchers looked at how the T cell repertoire shifted as pregnancy progressed.

The CDR3, from cysteine to phenylalanine, totals 16 residues. The DNA shown is the 48-base CDR3, in frame from base 1. The germline V gene specifies SQVTM as CDR1 and ANQGSEA as CDR2. Germline trimming amounts to 0 bases on V and 4 bases on J, with 9 as the count of junction bases outside the gene matches. Libraries were built with the immunoSEQ multiplex PCR assay. In TCRdb, the immuneACCESS table is reduced to in-frame sequences with V and J assigned. These tables do not hold every clone; where another copy was compared, an unresolved V gene accounts for under half, and the others remain unexplained. The table for this sample lists 25,000 to 30,000 clones; approximately 91% of them were counted only once. Of the sample, more than 6.5% falls within the top ten clones. Points on this clone: The target of this receptor is not known. No base quality values were provided; no much bigger clone lies one nucleotide off.

The specimen comprised CD8+ T cells from peripheral blood mononuclear cells, sampled after pregnancy. The sequence joins TRBV29-1 to TRBJ2-1; 7 nucleotides in the junction match TRBD2. This TCR came from a female donor with multiple sclerosis, enrolled in a pregnancy study. The sequenced DNA: TGCAGCGTTGAAGAGGGGGTGGCGGGAGTATACAATGAGCAGTTCTTC. This encodes CSVEEGVAGVYNEQFF.